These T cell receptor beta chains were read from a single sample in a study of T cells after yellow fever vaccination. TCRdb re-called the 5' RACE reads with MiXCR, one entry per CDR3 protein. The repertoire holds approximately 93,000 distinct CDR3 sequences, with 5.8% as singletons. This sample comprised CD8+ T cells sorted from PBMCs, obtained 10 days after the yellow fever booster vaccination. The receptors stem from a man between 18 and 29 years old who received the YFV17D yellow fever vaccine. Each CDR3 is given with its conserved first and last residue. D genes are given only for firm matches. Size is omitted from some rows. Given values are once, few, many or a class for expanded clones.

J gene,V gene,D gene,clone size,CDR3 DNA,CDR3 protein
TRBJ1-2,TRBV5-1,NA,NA,TGCGCCAGCAGTCAAGAGGTGGACTGGGACGGCGAAAACTATGGCTACACCTTC,CASSQEVDWDGENYGYTF
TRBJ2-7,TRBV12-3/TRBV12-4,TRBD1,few,TGTGCCAGCAGTTCGCAGACAGGGGGGTCCTACGAGCAGTACTTC,CASSSQTGGSYEQYF
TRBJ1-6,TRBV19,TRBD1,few,TGTGCCAGTACCGAGACAGGGGGCAAATCACCCCTCCACTTT,CASTETGGKSPLHF
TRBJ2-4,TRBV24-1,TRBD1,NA,TGTGCCACCAGTGACTGGACAGGGGCCTTTGGGGTAGCCAAAAACATTCAGTACTTC,CATSDWTGAFGVAKNIQYF
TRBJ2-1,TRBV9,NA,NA,TGTGCCAGCAGCGGCCAGGGGGGGTCCTACAATGAGCAGTTCTTC,CASSGQGGSYNEQFF
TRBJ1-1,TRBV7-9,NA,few,TGTGCCAGCAGCATGGAGGGGTACAATGAAGCTTTCTTT,CASSMEGYNEAFF
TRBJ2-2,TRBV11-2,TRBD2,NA,TGTGCCAGCAGCTTTTCGGGGGGGTTTTACACCGGGGAGCTGTTTTTT,CASSFSGGFYTGELFF
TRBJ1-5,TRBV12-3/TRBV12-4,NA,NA,TGTGCCAGCAGAAGGGTAGGGCAGGGCAATCAGCCCCAGCATTTT,CASRRVGQGNQPQHF
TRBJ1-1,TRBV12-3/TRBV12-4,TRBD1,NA,TGTGCCAGCAGTAAGGGGGCTAACACTGAAGCTTTCTTT,CASSKGANTEAFF
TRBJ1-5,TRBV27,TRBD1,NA,TGTGCCAGCGGGCGACAGGGACGAAACCAGCCCCAGCATTTT,CASGRQGRNQPQHF
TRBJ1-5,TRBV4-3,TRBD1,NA,TGCGCCAGCAGCGGGCGGACAGGCCGAAATCAGCCCCAGCATTTT,CASSGRTGRNQPQHF
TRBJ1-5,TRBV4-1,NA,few,TGCGCCAGCAGCCAAGGTCAGGGGTACTATAGCAATCAGCCCCAGCATTTT,CASSQGQGYYSNQPQHF
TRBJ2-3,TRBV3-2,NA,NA,TGTGCCAGCAGCCAAGATGAGACAGGGGGCACAGATACGCAGTATTTT,CASSQDETGGTDTQYF
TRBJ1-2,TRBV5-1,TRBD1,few,TGCGCCAGCAGCGGCCGGGACAGGGGAGACTATGGCTACACCTTC,CASSGRDRGDYGYTF
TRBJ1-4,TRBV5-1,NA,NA,TGCGCCAGCAGCCCGAAATCGACACGAGGCGATTTGAAACTGTTTTTT,CASSPKSTRGDLKLFF
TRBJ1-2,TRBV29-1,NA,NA,TGCAGCGTTGAAGATCGAGACAGCACTAACTATGGCTACACCTTC,CSVEDRDSTNYGYTF
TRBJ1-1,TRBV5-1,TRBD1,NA,TGCGCCAGCAGCTTCTACGGGACAGGGCTGAACACTGAAGCTTTCTTT,CASSFYGTGLNTEAFF
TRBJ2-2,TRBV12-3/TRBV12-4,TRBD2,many,TGTGCCAGCAGTCCCGGGGGGGCCGGGGAGCTGTTTTTT,CASSPGGAGELFF
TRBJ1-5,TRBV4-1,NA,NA,TGCGCCAGCAGCCAACTCTGGGGGGAAGGTGGGCAGCCCCAGCATTTT,CASSQLWGEGGQPQHF
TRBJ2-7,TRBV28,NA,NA,TGTGCCAGCAGTTTAGTGGAGCGGCTCTACGAGCAGTACTTC,CASSLVERLYEQYF
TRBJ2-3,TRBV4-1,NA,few,TGCGCCAGCAGCCGAACAGAGTCAGATACGCAGTATTTT,CASSRTESDTQYF
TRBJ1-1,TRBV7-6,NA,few,TGTGCCAGCAGCCCGACAGCGAACACTGAAGCTTTCTTT,CASSPTANTEAFF
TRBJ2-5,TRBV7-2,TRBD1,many,TGTGCCAGCAGCGCCCCGGACAGGGCGGGGGAGACCCAGTACTTC,CASSAPDRAGETQYF
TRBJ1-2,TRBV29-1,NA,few,TGCAGCGTTGAAGATCTGACAGTCTATGGCTACACCTTC,CSVEDLTVYGYTF
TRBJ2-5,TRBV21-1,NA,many,TGTGCCAGCAGCACCGACGGGGGGGGGACCCAAGAGACCCAGTACTTC,CASSTDGGGTQETQYF
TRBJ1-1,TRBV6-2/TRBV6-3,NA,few,TGTGCCAGCAGTTACGGCGTGGCCCGTTACACTGAAGCTTTCTTT,CASSYGVARYTEAFF
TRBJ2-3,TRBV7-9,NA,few,TGTGCCAGCAGCTTATTGTATTCTAGCACAGATACGCAGTATTTT,CASSLLYSSTDTQYF
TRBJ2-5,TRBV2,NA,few,TGTGCCAGCAGTGAATCTAGCGCGCTCCAAGAGACCCAGTACTTC,CASSESSALQETQYF
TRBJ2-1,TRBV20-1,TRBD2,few,TGCAGTGCAACCACTAGCGGGGGGTCCTACAATGAGCAGTTCTTC,CSATTSGGSYNEQFF
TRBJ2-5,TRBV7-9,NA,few,TGTGCCAGCAGCCGTAGGACAGTCCAAGAGACCCAGTACTTC,CASSRRTVQETQYF
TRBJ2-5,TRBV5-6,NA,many,TGTGCCAGCAGCTTTACGAGGGACCTCCAAGAGACCCAGTACTTC,CASSFTRDLQETQYF
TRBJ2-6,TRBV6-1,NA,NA,TGTGCCAGCAGTGAAGCGGGGTTAGGCTCTGGGGCCAACGTCCTGACTTTC,CASSEAGLGSGANVLTF
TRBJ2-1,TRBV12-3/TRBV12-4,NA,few,TGTGCCAGCAGTTTCGAAGTTCGCTCAACAGGTGAGCAGTTCTTC,CASSFEVRSTGEQFF
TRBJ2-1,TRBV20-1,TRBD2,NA,TGCAGTGCTCGAACCCTTTCTAGCGGCAATAACTACAATGAGCAGTTCTTC,CSARTLSSGNNYNEQFF
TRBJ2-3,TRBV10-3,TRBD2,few,TGTGCCATCAGTTCCACAGCGGGGGGCACAGATACGCAGTATTTT,CAISSTAGGTDTQYF
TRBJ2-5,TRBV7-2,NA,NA,TGTGCCAGCAGCTTATTCCTCCAGGGAGTCACAGAGACCCAGTACTTC,CASSLFLQGVTETQYF
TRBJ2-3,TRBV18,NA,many,TGTGCCAGCTCACCGGACAGCACAGATACGCAGTATTTT,CASSPDSTDTQYF
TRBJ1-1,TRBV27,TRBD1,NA,TGTGCCAGCAGTCCAGGGACAGTCAACACTGAAGCTTTCTTT,CASSPGTVNTEAFF
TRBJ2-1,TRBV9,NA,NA,TGTGCCAGCAGCGTTACGGGGGGCCCAGGTCGAAATGAGCAGTTCTTC,CASSVTGGPGRNEQFF
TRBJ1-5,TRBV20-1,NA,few,TGCAGTGCGCAAACGGAAAATCAGCCCCAGCATTTT,CSAQTENQPQHF
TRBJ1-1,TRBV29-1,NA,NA,TGCAGCGTTGACGGGCAGGTGAACACTGAAGCTTTCTTT,CSVDGQVNTEAFF
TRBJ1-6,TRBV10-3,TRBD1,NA,TGTGCCATCAGTGATAGGGACAGGGCAGGATCACCCCTCCACTTT,CAISDRDRAGSPLHF
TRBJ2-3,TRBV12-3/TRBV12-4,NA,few,TGTGCCAGCACCCAGCTCCTTCACAGAGATACGCAGTATTTT,CASTQLLHRDTQYF
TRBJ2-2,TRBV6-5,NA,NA,TGTGCCAGCAGTTACCTGAACACCGGGGAGCTGTTTTTT,CASSYLNTGELFF
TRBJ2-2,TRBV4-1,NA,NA,TGCGCCAGCAGCCAATTAGAAGACGGGGGTTTAGCCGGGGAGCTGTTTTTT,CASSQLEDGGLAGELFF
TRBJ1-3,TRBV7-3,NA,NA,TGTGCCAGCAGCTTATCTGGGGACCCTGGAAACACCATATATTTT,CASSLSGDPGNTIYF
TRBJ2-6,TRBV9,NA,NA,TGTGCCAGCAGCGTCTCCGGGACTCATCCGCAGGCCAACGTCCTGACTTTC,CASSVSGTHPQANVLTF
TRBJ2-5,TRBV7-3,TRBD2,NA,TGTGCCAGCAGTCCTAGCGGGGGGGCCGCGGAGACCCAGTACTTC,CASSPSGGAAETQYF
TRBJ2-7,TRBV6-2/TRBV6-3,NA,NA,TGTGCCAGCAGAAAACCGGGCCGAGCCCTTTACGAGCAGTACTTC,CASRKPGRALYEQYF
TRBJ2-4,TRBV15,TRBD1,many,TGTGCCACCAGCAGAGACCCGGGACAGGGGGCCAAAAACATTCAGTACTTC,CATSRDPGQGAKNIQYF
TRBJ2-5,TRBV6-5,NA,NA,TGTGCCAGCAGTTATCGGGTTAGGACAGTAGAGACCCAGTACTTC,CASSYRVRTVETQYF
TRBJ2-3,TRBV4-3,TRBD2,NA,TGCGCCAGCAGCCAAGAGCGGGGGTACACAGATACGCAGTATTTT,CASSQERGYTDTQYF
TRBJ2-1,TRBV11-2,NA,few,TGTGCCAGCAGCCCCCGGACAGAAACGAGCTCCTACAATGAGCAGTTCTTC,CASSPRTETSSYNEQFF
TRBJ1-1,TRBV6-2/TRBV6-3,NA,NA,TGTGCCAGCAGTTACCGACAGGCATTGAACACTGAAGCTTTCTTT,CASSYRQALNTEAFF
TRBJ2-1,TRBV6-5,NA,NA,TGTGCCAGCAGTTATTCGGACCGGCAAAGCTCCTACAATGAGCAGTTCTTC,CASSYSDRQSSYNEQFF
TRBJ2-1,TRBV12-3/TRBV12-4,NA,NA,TGTGCCAGCAAGGCCAAGAGCGGGCCCTACAATGAGCAGTTCTTC,CASKAKSGPYNEQFF
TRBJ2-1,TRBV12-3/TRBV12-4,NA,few,TGTGCCAGCAGTTTCGGACAGATGAGGTACAATGAGCAGTTCTTC,CASSFGQMRYNEQFF
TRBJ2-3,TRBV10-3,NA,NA,TGTGCCACGCTAGCATATAGCACAGATACGCAGTATTTT,CATLAYSTDTQYF
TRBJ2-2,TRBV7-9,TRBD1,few,TGTGCCAGCAGCCAGAGCCGGGACAGGGACACCGGGGAGCTGTTTTTT,CASSQSRDRDTGELFF